These T cell receptor beta chains were read from a single sample in a study of blood T cell repertoires in COVID-19. Using immunoSEQ multiplex PCR, the repertoire was profiled, and TCRdb retains in-frame clones only, with some absent. The data contain over 400,000 clones, around 85% of them singletons. The source material was PBMCs or T cells enriched from blood (not recorded which). The receptors here all came from a woman between 55 and 75 years old who had recovered from COVID-19. Each CDR3 is given with its conserved first and last residue. D genes are given only for firm matches. The size field is filled for only some rows; it gives once, few, many or a size class.

TRBV7-2	TRBJ2-3	TRBD2	-	CASSLVHGGGPRDTQYF	TGTGCCAGCAGCTTAGTACACGGCGGGGGGCCCCGGGATACGCAGTATTTT
TRBV10-2	TRBJ1-1	-	-	CASSGHVNTEAFF	TGCGCCAGCAGTGGACACGTGAACACTGAAGCTTTCTTT
TRBV7-2	TRBJ2-3	TRBD2	-	CASSHSGAGTDTQYF	TGTGCCAGCAGCCATAGCGGGGCGGGCACAGATACGCAGTATTTT
TRBV3-1/TRBV3-2	TRBJ1-1	-	once	CASSHWRNTEAFF	TGTGCCAGTAGCCATTGGAGGAACACTGAAGCTTTCTTT
TRBV3-1/TRBV3-2	TRBJ1-6	-	-	CASSQVQYNSPLHF	TGTGCCAGCAGCCAAGTCCAGTATAATTCACCCCTCCACTTT
TRBV4-1	TRBJ1-2	TRBD1	-	CASSQDGQGNYGYTF	TGCGCCAGCAGCCAAGACGGACAGGGTAACTATGGCTACACCTTC
TRBV15	TRBJ1-3	-	-	CATSTDAYSGNTIYF	TGTGCCACCAGCACAGACGCCTACTCTGGAAACACCATATATTTT
TRBV5-1	TRBJ2-7	TRBD1	-	CASSLGTGSHEQYF	TGCGCCAGCAGCTTGGGGACAGGGAGCCACGAGCAGTACTTC
TRBV5-4	TRBJ2-1	TRBD2	-	CASSFGLAGANEQFF	TGTGCCAGCAGCTTTGGACTAGCGGGGGCCAATGAGCAGTTCTTC
TRBV4-1	TRBJ2-2	-	-	CASSQVRDTGELFF	TGCGCCAGCAGCCAAGTGAGGGATACCGGGGAGCTGTTTTTT
TRBV9	TRBJ2-7	-	-	CASSSRTPPYEQYF	TGTGCCAGCAGCTCCCGTACTCCCCCCTACGAGCAGTACTTC
TRBV4-1	TRBJ1-2	-	-	CTSSQVAGARYGYTF	TGCACCAGCAGCCAAGTAGCGGGGGCGCGTTATGGCTACACCTTC
TRBV11-2	TRBJ2-5	-	-	CASSPTPGEEETQYF	TGTGCCAGCAGCCCCACTCCGGGGGAGGAAGAGACCCAGTACTTC
TRBV2	TRBJ2-7	TRBD1	-	CASSLTGGRGYEQYF	TGTGCCAGCAGTCTTACAGGGGGCCGAGGCTACGAGCAGTACTTC
TRBV5-5	TRBJ2-5	TRBD2	-	CASSGLAGGQETQYF	TGTGCCAGCAGCGGGCTAGCGGGGGGCCAAGAGACCCAGTACTTC
TRBV29-1	TRBJ1-2	TRBD1	-	CSVEGDRDGYYGYTF	TGCAGCGTTGAAGGAGACAGGGATGGTTACTATGGCTACACCTTC
TRBV5-6	TRBJ1-1	TRBD1	-	CASSYPTGQDTEAFF	TGTGCCAGCAGCTATCCTACAGGACAGGACACTGAAGCTTTCTTT
TRBV2	TRBJ2-5	-	-	CASKSDQETQYF	TGTGCCAGCAAGTCGGACCAAGAGACCCAGTACTTC
TRBV18	TRBJ1-5	TRBD1	-	CASSVGTGANQPQHF	TGTGCCAGCTCAGTTGGGACAGGGGCCAATCAGCCCCAGCATTTT
TRBV9	TRBJ1-1	TRBD1	few	CASSVTGNTEAFF	TGTGCCAGCAGCGTGACAGGGAATACTGAAGCTTTCTTT
TRBV11-2	TRBJ2-7	TRBD1	-	CASSSRDRGLVEQYF	TGTGCCAGCAGCTCCCGGGACAGGGGGCTTGTCGAGCAGTACTTC
TRBV6-1	TRBJ1-2	-	-	CASSELGEGYGYTF	TGTGCCAGCAGTGAACTGGGGGAGGGCTATGGCTACACCTTC
TRBV3-1/TRBV3-2	TRBJ1-1	-	-	CASSQGGGWTSEAFF	TGTGCCAGCAGCCAAGGCGGGGGGTGGACTTCTGAAGCTTTCTTT
TRBV7-9	TRBJ2-7	-	few	CASSLSYEQYF	TGTGCCAGCAGCTTATCATACGAGCAGTACTTC
TRBV29-1	TRBJ1-2	-	-	CSVEVGTLRNYGYTF	TGCAGCGTTGAAGTCGGGACACTCCGTAACTATGGCTACACCTTC
TRBV18	TRBJ1-1	-	-	CASSPRWQSNTEAFF	TGTGCCAGCTCACCCCGATGGCAGTCGAACACTGAAGCTTTCTTT
TRBV27	TRBJ2-1	TRBD1	-	CASSLLGPRDSFTIYNEQFF	TGTGCCAGCAGTTTATTAGGCCCCCGGGACAGCTTTACCATTTACAATGAGCAGTTCTTC
TRBV10-3	TRBJ2-3	-	-	CAINGLAADTQYF	TGTGCCATCAATGGGCTAGCAGCAGATACGCAGTATTTT
TRBV24-1	TRBJ2-1	TRBD1	few	CATGGDRGNYNEQFF	TGTGCCACCGGTGGGGACAGGGGCAACTACAATGAGCAGTTCTTC
TRBV10-3	TRBJ1-2	TRBD1	-	CAISGTGIDGYTF	TGTGCCATCAGTGGGACAGGGATCGATGGCTACACCTTC
TRBV10-2	TRBJ2-1	TRBD2	-	CASGGVAGYNEQFF	TGCGCCAGCGGAGGGGTAGCGGGGTACAATGAGCAGTTCTTC
TRBV6-1	TRBJ2-6	TRBD2	-	CASSESGGGAPGANVLTF	TGTGCCAGCAGTGAATCGGGCGGGGGGGCCCCTGGGGCCAACGTCCTGACTTTC
TRBV18	TRBJ1-2	TRBD1	-	CASFQNTLSTGGYGYTF	TGTGCCAGCTTCCAGAACACGCTCTCGACAGGGGGCTATGGCTACACCTTC
TRBV5-6	TRBJ1-2	TRBD1	-	CASSPAQGNGGYTF	TGTGCCAGCAGCCCTGCACAGGGGAATGGTGGCTACACCTTC
TRBV24-1	TRBJ1-3	-	-	CATSDGRGTGNTIYF	TGTGCCACCAGTGATGGCAGGGGAACCGGAAACACCATATATTTT
TRBV6-5	TRBJ1-5	TRBD1	-	CASTGDRGGNQPQHF	TGTGCCAGCACCGGGGACAGGGGAGGAAATCAGCCCCAGCATTTT